The 26 T cell receptor beta chains listed next were all sequenced from one sample in a study of shared clonotypes between healthy human individuals (dated by TCRdb to about 2020). The library was generated by the immunoSEQ multiplex PCR assay. TCRdb carries this immuneACCESS record with in-frame sequences only. Its versions omit some clonotypes, under half of them owing to an unresolved V gene in the studies checked, with the rest unexplained. The sample has some 2.4 million clones on record, roughly 93% of them singletons. The ten most abundant clones make up approximately 0.35% of the sample. The sample taken for sequencing was naive CD4+ T cells from PBMCs. The meaning of the sample's cell subset or site label: CD45RA+ positively selected. These receptors originate from a man aged 18 to 30 in good health. Some clones in this sample may be carry-over from other donors' samples.

This chain connects TRBV11-2 to TRBJ1-1; D gene unclear. The ends were cut back, 3 bases at V and 0 bases at J, with 8 bases in the middle. Per the germline V gene, CDR1 is SGHAT and CDR2 is FQNNGV. The CDR3 spans 14 residues. CDR3 residues: CASSFSRMNTEAFF. CDR3 coding DNA: TGTGCCAGCAGCTTTTCGAGAATGAACACTGAAGCTTTCTTT.

The chain combines TRBV28 with TRBJ2-2; maybe TRBD2 (5 bases). Between the trimmed V and J ends, which lost 0 bases and 3 bases, there was a span of 8 bases. Germline-derived CDR1 and CDR2 are MDHEN and SYDVKM. The CDR3 contains 15 residues. In DNA, the CDR3 is TGTGCCAGCAGTTTATGGGCGCGGGACACCGGGGAGCTGTTTTTT. Translating gives CASSLWARDTGELFF.

V gene TRBV21-1 combines with J gene TRBJ2-1; TRBD2 is taken as the D call from the table, unchecked against the DNA. TRBV21-1 is annotated as a pseudogene. The CDR3 consists of 19 residues. The CDR3 region is CASSHAPKTERNPYNEQFF. As DNA, the CDR3 is TGTGCCAGCAGTCACGCCCCCAAGACGGAGCGAAACCCCTACAATGAGCAGTTCTTC.

The chain combines TRBV6-5 with TRBJ2-1; D is possibly TRBD1 (5 bases). The CDR3 has 11 residues. Germline-derived CDR1 and CDR2 are MNHEY and SVGAGI. V was cut by 7 bases and J by 8 bases, with 9 bases left in between. CDR3 in amino acids: CASTMGHEQFF. The CDR3 DNA is TGTGCCAGCACCATGGGGCATGAGCAGTTCTTC.

The chain carries TRBV4-1 and TRBJ1-2, with 9 bases identical to TRBD1. Germline loops: CDR1 MGHRA, CDR2 YSYEKL. The CDR3 has 15 residues. Unmatched junction bases numbered 7, after V lost 2 bases and J lost 6 bases. The CDR3 spells CASSQPTGGVNGYTF. The DNA for the CDR3 is TGCGCCAGCAGCCAACCCACAGGGGGCGTTAATGGCTACACCTTC.

About this clone: At the DNA level, this CDR3 is encoded by other sequences in the same sample as well. The rearrangement links TRBV29-1 to TRBJ2-7; no clear D gene. This CDR3 is built from 11 residues. Germline V gene data show CDR1 as SQVTM and CDR2 as ANQGSEA. V was trimmed by 2 bases and J by 3 bases, leaving 5 bases between them. The CDR3 DNA follows: TGCAGCGTTGAAAGGGACTACGAGCAGTACTTC. Translating it yields CSVERDYEQYF.

V is TRBV28 and J is TRBJ2-7; D is possibly TRBD1 (5 bases). Germline values: CDR1 MDHEN, CDR2 SYDVKM. This CDR3 is built from 15 residues. V lost 6 bases and J 1 base, leaving 16 bases between the germline ends. The CDR3, as DNA: TGTGCCAGCAGCGGTGGACGGACAATTTCCTACGAGCAGTACTTC. This encodes CASSGGRTISYEQYF.

This chain connects TRBV10-3 to TRBJ1-2, with 10 bases that match TRBD1. This CDR3 contains 17 residues. J gave up 0 bases and V 3 bases, and 7 bases lay outside the gene matches. CDR1 is ENHRY, CDR2 SYGVKD, per germline. The CDR3 sequence: CAISDRDRGWANYGYTF. DNA of the CDR3: TGTGCCATCAGTGACCGGGACAGGGGTTGGGCTAACTATGGCTACACCTTC.

A single count supports this clone. The chain has TRBV7-2 and TRBJ1-5, with D hard to call. This CDR3 comprises 13 residues. V was trimmed by 5 bases and J by 4 bases, leaving 9 bases between them. Looked up from germline, CDR1 is SGHTA and CDR2 is FQGNSA. The CDR3 bases are TGTGCCAGCAGCGAAAACACTAATCAGCCCCAGCATTTT. Its protein product is CASSENTNQPQHF. The variable domain in full, completed from reference TRBV7-2 and TRBJ1-5, reads GAGVSQSPSNKVTEKGKDVELRCDPISGHTALYWYRQSLGQGLEFLIYFQGNSAPDKSGLPSDRFSAERTGGSVSTLTIQRTQQEDSAVYLCASSENTNQPQHFGDGTRLSIL.

On this clone: Other DNA sequences in this sample translate to the same CDR3. The genes are TRBV7-2 and TRBJ2-7; D remains unclear. V dropped 2 bases and J dropped 4 bases, with 9 bases sitting between them. Germline CDR1 and CDR2: SGHTA and FQGNSA. The CDR3 is 13 residues long. CDR3 residues: CASSLIAGYEQYF. The DNA for the CDR3 is TGTGCCAGCAGCTTAATTGCTGGGTACGAGCAGTACTTC.

This chain connects TRBV4-1 to TRBJ2-3; D uncertain. Trimming pared 3 bases from V and 1 base from J, leaving 8 bases between. The CDR3 contains 14 residues. The germline V gene has CDR1 MGHRA and CDR2 YSYEKL. The chain's CDR3 is CASSQVYRTDTQYF. CDR3 bases: TGCGCCAGCAGCCAGGTGTACCGCACAGATACGCAGTATTTT.

The rearrangement links TRBV6-4 to TRBJ2-3; D not resolved. Germline CDR1 MRHNA, CDR2 SNTAGT. Trimming pared 3 bases from V and 5 bases from J, leaving 9 bases between. The CDR3 spans 13 residues. The CDR3 DNA reads TGTGCCAGCAGTGAAAGTATGGGAGATACGCAGTATTTT. This encodes CASSESMGDTQYF.

This chain connects TRBV28 to TRBJ1-2, with D unclear. This CDR3 is 14 amino acids long. Germline V gene data show CDR1 as MDHEN and CDR2 as SYDVKM. V was pared by 2 bases and J by 2 bases, with 9 bases between. This chain's CDR3 is CASSLIGRNYGYTF. The CDR3 DNA is TGTGCCAGCAGTTTAATTGGACGGAACTATGGCTACACCTTC.

The CDR3 coding sequence is TGTGCCAGCAGTTCAACTCAAGAGACCCAGTACTTC. Its translation: CASSSTQETQYF. The chain is built from TRBV6-6 and TRBJ2-5; no reliable D call. CDR3 length: 12 residues. Germline lookup yields CDR1 MNHNY and CDR2 SVGAGI (reference sequence). V shed 4 bases and J shed 2 bases, with 5 bases lying between them.

The V and J genes are TRBV6-5 and TRBJ2-7, with 7 bases identical to TRBD2. Germline CDR1 MNHEY, CDR2 SVGAGI. V gave up 0 bases and J gave up 2 bases; unmatched junction bases: 7. CDR3 length: 16 amino acids. DNA of the CDR3: TGTGCCAGCAGTTACTCGATCAGCGGGAAAACCTACGAGCAGTACTTC. Translated: CASSYSISGKTYEQYF.

V usage is TRBV5-1 and J usage is TRBJ1-5; tentative D call: TRBD1 (5 bases). Trimming removed 0 bases at V and 6 bases at J, with 13 bases between. Germline CDR1 is SGHRS and CDR2 is YFSETQ. The CDR3 totals 15 residues. The CDR3 sequence is CASSLDGTAAQPQHF. CDR3 DNA: TGCGCCAGCAGCTTGGACGGGACCGCCGCTCAGCCCCAGCATTTT.

The chain joins TRBV19 to TRBJ2-1; no firm D call. The CDR3 has 11 residues. V lost 5 bases and J 10 bases, leaving 9 bases between the germline ends. Per germline, CDR1 LNHDA and CDR2 SQIVND (reference sequence). The CDR3 DNA reads TGTGCCAGTAGTCGGAGTTGGGAGCAGTTCTTC. Protein: CASSRSWEQFF.

This clone was seen just once. This chain connects TRBV5-6 to TRBJ2-7; D is undetermined. V dropped 0 bases and J dropped 6 bases, with 4 bases sitting between them. The length of the CDR3 is 11 residues. Per germline, CDR1 SGHDT and CDR2 YYEEEE. CDR3 residues: CASSLEGEQYF. CDR3 DNA: TGTGCCAGCAGCTTGGAAGGCGAGCAGTACTTC.

This chain uses TRBV19 with TRBJ2-1, with 8 nucleotides matching TRBD1. The CDR3 has 15 residues. The germline V gene encodes CDR1 LNHDA and CDR2 SQIVND (reference sequence). The ends lost 2 bases at V and 7 bases at J; junction bases unmatched: 7. CDR3 protein: CASSISQGARNEQFF. DNA for the CDR3: TGTGCCAGTAGTATAAGTCAGGGGGCGCGGAATGAGCAGTTCTTC.

With regard to this clone: Other DNA sequences from this sample encode an identical CDR3 as well. The chain carries TRBV6-1 and TRBJ2-7; 7 nucleotides line up with TRBD2. Germline CDR1 MNHNS, CDR2 SASEGT. The CDR3 runs to 12 residues. The V gene end was trimmed by 4 bases and the J gene end by 3 bases; junction bases not matched to a gene: 0. In nucleotides, the CDR3 is TGTGCCAGCAGTGCGGGGGGCTACGAGCAGTACTTC. Translated, it gives CASSAGGYEQYF.

This clone appeared a single time. The chain has TRBV7-8 and TRBJ2-5; D unclear. The germline gives CDR1 SGHVS, CDR2 FQNEAQ. This CDR3 contains 13 residues. V was clipped by 3 bases and J by 2 bases, with 7 bases between them. CDR3 coding DNA: TGTGCCAGCAGCTTTACGCGTCAAGAGACCCAGTACTTC. Translated: CASSFTRQETQYF. The variable domain in full, with the rest retrieved from reference TRBV7-8 and TRBJ2-5, is GAGVSQSPRYKVAKRGQDVALRCDPISGHVSLFWYQQALGQGPEFLTYFQNEAQLDKSGLPSDRFFAERPEGSVSTLKIQRTQQEDSAVYLCASSFTRQETQYFGPGTRLLVL.

This rearrangement joins TRBV7-2 to TRBJ2-5, with D possibly being TRBD1 or TRBD2 (5 bases each). The V end lost 1 base, the J end lost 9 bases, and 27 bases lay between the germline ends. CDR3 length equals 18 residues. From germline, CDR1 is SGHTA and CDR2 FQGNSA. For the CDR3, the DNA is TGTGCCAGCAGCTTAGAGGAACACTACCGGGCCCTCAGAGGGGCCCAGTACTTC. Amino acids: CASSLEEHYRALRGAQYF.

The rearrangement links TRBV9 to TRBJ2-1; D gene ambiguous. This CDR3 is built from 13 residues. Between the trimmed V and J ends, which lost 4 bases and 2 bases, there was a span of 7 bases. Germline CDR1 is SGDLS and CDR2 is YYNGEE. CDR3: CASSTDAYNEQFF. CDR3 sequence (DNA): TGTGCCAGCAGCACGGACGCCTACAATGAGCAGTTCTTC.

The V and J genes are TRBV30 and TRBJ1-1; D unresolved. The ends were cut back, 4 bases at V and 2 bases at J, with 14 bases in the middle. CDR3 length equals 14 residues. Germline V gene lookup returns CDR1 GTSNPN and CDR2 SVGIG (reference sequence). The DNA for the CDR3 is TGTGCCTGGAACTCCGGGCCGGTAAACACTGAAGCTTTCTTT. Protein sequence: CAWNSGPVNTEAFF. Drawing the rest from reference TRBV30 and TRBJ1-1, the complete variable domain is SQTIHQWPATLVQPVGSPLSLECTVEGTSNPNLYWYRQAAGRGLQLLFYSVGIGQISSEVPQNLSASRPQDRQFILSSKKLLLSDSGFYLCAWNSGPVNTEAFFGQGTRLTVV.

The CDR3 sequence: CASSRLAGGLDILAKNIQYF. The CDR3 region has the DNA TGCGCCAGCAGCCGCCTAGCGGGAGGGCTGGATATACTAGCCAAAAACATTCAGTACTTC. The chain recombines TRBV23-1 with TRBJ2-4; TRBD2 matches 12 bases. TRBV23-1 is placed among ORFs of uncertain function. CDR3 size: 20 residues. V dropped 6 bases and J dropped 0; count of bases not matched to a gene: 15.

CDR3 coding DNA: TGCGCCAGCAGTGAGCGTTGGTCAGGGGAAGCTTTCTTT. It encodes CASSERWSGEAFF. The chain is built from TRBV10-1 and TRBJ1-1; possibly TRBD1 for D (5 bases). Trimming stripped 2 bases from V and 8 bases from J, with 12 bases between. Germline loops: CDR1 WNHNN, CDR2 SYGVQD (reference sequence). The CDR3 covers 13 residues.